This TCR beta chain was obtained from a study of vaccination effects on CD4 cells after COVID-19. Findings and limits, study-wide: There was marked clonal contraction among infection- and vaccine-induced clones late after vaccination.

Subsequent to 10 days of culture, CD4+ T cells were isolated. Two-dose BNT162b2 or mRNA-1273 vaccination was given to participants. Testing of the vaccine recipients showed negative nucleocapsid antibodies and no prior SARS-CoV-2 infection. Concerning this clone: Its antigen remains unknown.

This CDR3 comprises 14 residues. Trimming took 0 bases from V and 1 from J, leaving 5 bases between them. Germline CDR1 and CDR2: SGHNT and YYREEE (reference sequence). The repertoire was sequenced with immunoSEQ multiplex PCR; TCRdb's copy has only in-frame clones and lacks some. The sample holds about 66,000 clones, over 75% seen once. The clonotype comes from a human donor who received a COVID-19 vaccine. This rearrangement joins TRBV5-4 to TRBJ1-5; D gene ambiguous. The material was CD4+ T cells from PBMCs cultured without peptide, obtained after COVID-19 vaccination. The CDR3 loop reads CASSLEGSNQPQHF. The CDR3 DNA reads TGTGCCAGCAGCTTGGAAGGGAGCAATCAGCCCCAGCATTTT.